This TCR beta chain is from a study of blood T cell repertoires in COVID-19. The junction had 4 bases not matched to a gene; V was cut back by 5 bases and J by 6 bases. The V gene's germline CDR1 is SEHNR and CDR2 FQNEAQ (reference sequence). This CDR3 region has 13 residues. In the original processing: Amplifying reference gene primers gave estimates of nucleated cell counts. Only in-frame clones appear in the TCRdb table, and some are missing; sequencing was by immunoSEQ multiplex PCR. Clonal size and the V and J genes are those of that table, whereas D and trimming came from the DNA. This sample has under 200,000 clones, with roughly 80% found just once. Enrolled through a virtual design, the participants were between roughly 18 and 100 years of age and came from 24 US areas.

The rearrangement links TRBV7-9 to TRBJ2-7, with 10 bases that match TRBD2. The material sequenced was PBMCs or T cells enriched from blood (not recorded which). This clonotype was sampled from a woman aged 40 to 50 with acute COVID-19. The CDR3 loop reads CASSPRTSGEQYF. The DNA of the CDR3 is TGTGCCAGCAGCCCCAGGACTAGCGGCGAGCAGTACTTC.